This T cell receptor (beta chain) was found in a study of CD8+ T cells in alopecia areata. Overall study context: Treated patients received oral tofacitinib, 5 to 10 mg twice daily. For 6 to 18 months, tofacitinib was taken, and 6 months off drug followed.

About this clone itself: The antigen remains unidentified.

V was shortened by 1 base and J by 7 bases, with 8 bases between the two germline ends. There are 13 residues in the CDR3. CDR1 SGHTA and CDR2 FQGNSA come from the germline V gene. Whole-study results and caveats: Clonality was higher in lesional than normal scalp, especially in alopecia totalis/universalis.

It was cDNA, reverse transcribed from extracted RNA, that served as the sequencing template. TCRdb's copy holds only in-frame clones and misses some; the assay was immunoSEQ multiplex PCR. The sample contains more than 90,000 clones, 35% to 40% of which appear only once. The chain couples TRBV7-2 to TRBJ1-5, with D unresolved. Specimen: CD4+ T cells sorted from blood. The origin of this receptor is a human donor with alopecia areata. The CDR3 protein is CASSLVGWQPQHF. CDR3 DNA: TGTGCCAGCAGCTTAGTGGGGTGGCAGCCCCAGCATTTT.